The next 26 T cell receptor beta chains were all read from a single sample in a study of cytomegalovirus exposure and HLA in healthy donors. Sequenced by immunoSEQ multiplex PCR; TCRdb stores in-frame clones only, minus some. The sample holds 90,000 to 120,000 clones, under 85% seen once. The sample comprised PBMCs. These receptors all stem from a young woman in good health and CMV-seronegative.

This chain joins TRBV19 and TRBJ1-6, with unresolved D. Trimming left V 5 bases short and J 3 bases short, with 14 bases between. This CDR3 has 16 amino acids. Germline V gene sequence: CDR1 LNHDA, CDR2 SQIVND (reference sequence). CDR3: CASSSSRSGYNSPLHF. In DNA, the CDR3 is TGTGCCAGTAGTTCCTCCCGGAGCGGCTATAATTCACCCCTCCACTTT.

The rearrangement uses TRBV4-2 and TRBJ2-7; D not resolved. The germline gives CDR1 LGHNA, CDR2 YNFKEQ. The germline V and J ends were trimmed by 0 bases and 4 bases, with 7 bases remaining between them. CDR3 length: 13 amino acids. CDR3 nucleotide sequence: TGTGCCAGCAGCCAAGAGGGCCGATACGAGCAGTACTTC. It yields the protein CASSQEGRYEQYF.

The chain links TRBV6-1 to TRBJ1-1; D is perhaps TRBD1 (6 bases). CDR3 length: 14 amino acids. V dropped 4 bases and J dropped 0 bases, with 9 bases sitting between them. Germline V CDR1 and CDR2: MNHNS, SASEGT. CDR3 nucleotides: TGTGCCAGCAGTGGGACAGAGATGAACACTGAAGCTTTCTTT. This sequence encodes CASSGTEMNTEAFF.

CDR3 residues: CAISGDRGETQYF. The DNA of the CDR3 is TGTGCCATCAGTGGTGACAGGGGGGAGACCCAGTACTTC. The chain carries TRBV10-3 and TRBJ2-5; 9 bases agree with TRBD1. This CDR3 region has 13 residues. Germline V lookup: CDR1 ENHRY, CDR2 SYGVKD. V lost 4 bases to trimming and J lost 5 bases; unmatched junction nucleotides: 2.

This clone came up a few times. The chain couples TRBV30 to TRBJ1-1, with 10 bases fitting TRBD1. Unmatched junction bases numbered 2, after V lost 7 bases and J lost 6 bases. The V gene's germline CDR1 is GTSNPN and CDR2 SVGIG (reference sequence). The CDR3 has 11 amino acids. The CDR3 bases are TGTGCCTCCGGACAGGGGGCTGAAGCTTTCTTT. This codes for CASGQGAEAFF.

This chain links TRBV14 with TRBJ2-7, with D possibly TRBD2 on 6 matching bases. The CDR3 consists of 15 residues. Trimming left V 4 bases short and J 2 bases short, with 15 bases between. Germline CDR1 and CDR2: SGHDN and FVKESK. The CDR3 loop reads CASSLRGSLTYEQYF. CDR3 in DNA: TGTGCCAGCAGCCTCCGGGGGAGTCTTACCTACGAGCAGTACTTC.

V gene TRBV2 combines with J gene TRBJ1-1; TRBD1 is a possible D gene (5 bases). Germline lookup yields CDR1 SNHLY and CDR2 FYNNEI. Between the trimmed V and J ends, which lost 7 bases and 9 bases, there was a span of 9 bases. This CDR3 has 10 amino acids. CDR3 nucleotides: TGTGCCAGCACGGCAGGGAAAGCTTTCTTT. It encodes CASTAGKAFF.

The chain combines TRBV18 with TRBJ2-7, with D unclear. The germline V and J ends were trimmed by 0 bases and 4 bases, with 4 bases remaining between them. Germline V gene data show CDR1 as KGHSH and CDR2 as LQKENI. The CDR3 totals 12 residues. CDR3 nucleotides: TGTGCCAGCTCACCACCCGGGTACGAGCAGTACTTC. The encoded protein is CASSPPGYEQYF. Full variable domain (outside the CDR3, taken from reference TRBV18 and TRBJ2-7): NAGVMQNPRHLVRRRGQEARLRCSPMKGHSHVYWYRQLPEEGLKFMVYLQKENIIDESGMPKERFSAEFPKEGPSILRIQQVVRGDSAAYFCASSPPGYEQYFGPGTRLTVT.

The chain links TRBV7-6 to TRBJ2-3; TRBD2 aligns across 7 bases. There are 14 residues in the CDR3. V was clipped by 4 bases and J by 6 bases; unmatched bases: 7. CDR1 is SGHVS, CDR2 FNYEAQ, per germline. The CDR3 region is CASSSLPGGDTQYF. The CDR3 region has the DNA TGTGCCAGCAGCTCGTTGCCCGGGGGGGATACGCAGTATTTT.

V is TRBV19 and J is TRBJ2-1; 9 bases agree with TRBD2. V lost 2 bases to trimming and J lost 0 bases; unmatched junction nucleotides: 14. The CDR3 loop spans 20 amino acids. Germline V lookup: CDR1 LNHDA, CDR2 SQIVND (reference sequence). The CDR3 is CASSIRTSGLARSSYNEQFF. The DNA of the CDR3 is TGTGCCAGTAGTATAAGAACTAGCGGGCTCGCCCGAAGCTCCTACAATGAGCAGTTCTTC.

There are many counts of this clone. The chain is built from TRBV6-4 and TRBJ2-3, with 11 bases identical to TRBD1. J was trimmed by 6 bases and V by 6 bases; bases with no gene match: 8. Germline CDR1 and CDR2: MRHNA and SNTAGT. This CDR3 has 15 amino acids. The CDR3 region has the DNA TGTGCCAGCAGCCCCGATGGACAGGGGGCCGATACGCAGTATTTT. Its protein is CASSPDGQGADTQYF.

The CDR3: CASRSRDSNQPQHF. The CDR3 nucleotides are TGTGCCAGCAGATCCAGGGATAGCAATCAGCCCCAGCATTTT. This rearrangement joins TRBV28 to TRBJ1-5, with TRBD1 as a possible D gene (5 bases). V was pared by 6 bases and J by 0 bases, with 9 bases between. CDR3 size: 14 residues. Looked up from germline, CDR1 is MDHEN and CDR2 is SYDVKM.

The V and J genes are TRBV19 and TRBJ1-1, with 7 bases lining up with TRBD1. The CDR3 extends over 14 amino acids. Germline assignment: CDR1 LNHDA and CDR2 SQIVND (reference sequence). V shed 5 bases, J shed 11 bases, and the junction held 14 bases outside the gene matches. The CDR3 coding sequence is TGTGCCAGTAGTGCTTTGGGCGACAGGGCGGGGGCTTTCTTT. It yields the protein CASSALGDRAGAFF.

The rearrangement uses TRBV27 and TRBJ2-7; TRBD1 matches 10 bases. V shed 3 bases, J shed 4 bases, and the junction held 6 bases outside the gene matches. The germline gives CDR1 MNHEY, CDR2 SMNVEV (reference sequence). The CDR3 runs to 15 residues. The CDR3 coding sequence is TGTGCCAGCAGTTTTTCCGGGACAGGGGAGTACGAGCAGTACTTC. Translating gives CASSFSGTGEYEQYF.

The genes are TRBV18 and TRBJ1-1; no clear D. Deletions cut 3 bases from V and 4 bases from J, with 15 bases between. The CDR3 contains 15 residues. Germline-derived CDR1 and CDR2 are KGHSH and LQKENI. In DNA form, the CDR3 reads TGTGCCAGCTCACCTCCAAACGGGGTATCCACTGAAGCTTTCTTT. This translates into CASSPPNGVSTEAFF.

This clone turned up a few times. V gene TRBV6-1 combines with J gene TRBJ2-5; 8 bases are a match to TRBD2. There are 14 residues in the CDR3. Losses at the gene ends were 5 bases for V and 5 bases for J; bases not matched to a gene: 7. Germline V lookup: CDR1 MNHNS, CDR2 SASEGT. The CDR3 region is CASSSGGAHETQYF. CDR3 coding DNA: TGTGCCAGCAGTTCCGGGGGGGCCCATGAGACCCAGTACTTC.

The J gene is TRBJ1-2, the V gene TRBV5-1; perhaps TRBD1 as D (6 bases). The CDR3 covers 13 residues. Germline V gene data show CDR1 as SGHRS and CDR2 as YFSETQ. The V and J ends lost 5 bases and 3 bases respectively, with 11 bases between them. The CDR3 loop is CASREPGDYGYTF. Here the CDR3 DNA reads TGCGCCAGCAGGGAGCCAGGGGACTATGGCTACACCTTC. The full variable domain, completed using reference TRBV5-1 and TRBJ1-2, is KAGVTQTPRYLIKTRGQQVTLSCSPISGHRSVSWYQQTPGQGLQFLFEYFSETQRNKGNFPGRFSGRQFSNSRSEMNVSTLELGDSALYLCASREPGDYGYTFGSGTRLTVV.

CDR3 sequence reads: CASNNGQGNTEAFF. The CDR3 nucleotides are TGTGCCAGCAATAACGGACAGGGGAACACTGAAGCTTTCTTT. This chain uses TRBV2 with TRBJ1-1; 8 nucleotides line up with TRBD1. There are 14 residues in the CDR3. V lost 7 bases and J lost 1; bases outside the gene matches: 5. Germline V gene data show CDR1 as SNHLY and CDR2 as FYNNEI.

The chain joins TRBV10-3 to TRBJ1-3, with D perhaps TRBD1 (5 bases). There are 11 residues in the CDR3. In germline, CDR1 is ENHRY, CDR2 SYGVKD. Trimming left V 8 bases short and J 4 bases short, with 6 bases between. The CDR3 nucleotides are TGTGCCATCGACAGAGGAAACACCATATATTTT. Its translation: CAIDRGNTIYF.

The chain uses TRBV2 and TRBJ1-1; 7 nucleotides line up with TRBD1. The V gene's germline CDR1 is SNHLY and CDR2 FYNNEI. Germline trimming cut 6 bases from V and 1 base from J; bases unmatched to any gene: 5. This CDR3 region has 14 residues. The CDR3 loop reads CASSAGQKNTEAFF. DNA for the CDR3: TGTGCCAGCAGCGCGGGACAGAAGAACACTGAAGCTTTCTTT.

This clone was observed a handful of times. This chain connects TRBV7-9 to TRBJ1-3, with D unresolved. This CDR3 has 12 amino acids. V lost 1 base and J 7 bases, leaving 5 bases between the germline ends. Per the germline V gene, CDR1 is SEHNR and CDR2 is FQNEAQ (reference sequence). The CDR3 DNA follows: TGTGCCAGCAGCTTAGGAGGGAACACCATATATTTT. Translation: CASSLGGNTIYF.

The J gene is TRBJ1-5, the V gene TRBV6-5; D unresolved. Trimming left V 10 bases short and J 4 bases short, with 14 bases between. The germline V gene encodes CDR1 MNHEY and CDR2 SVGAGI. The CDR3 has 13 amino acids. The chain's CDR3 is CATSEGLNQPQHF. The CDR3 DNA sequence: TGTGCCACCTCTGAGGGCCTAAATCAGCCCCAGCATTTT.

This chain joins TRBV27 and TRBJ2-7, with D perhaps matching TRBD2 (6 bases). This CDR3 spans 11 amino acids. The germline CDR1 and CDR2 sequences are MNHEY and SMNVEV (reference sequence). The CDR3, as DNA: TGTGCTTGTGGGGGGACCTACGAGCAGTACTTC. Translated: CACGGTYEQYF.

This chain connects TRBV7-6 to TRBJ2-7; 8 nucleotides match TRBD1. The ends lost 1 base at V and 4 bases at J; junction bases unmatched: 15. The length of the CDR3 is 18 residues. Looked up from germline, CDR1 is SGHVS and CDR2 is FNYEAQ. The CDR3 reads CASSLDTQGAKVSYEQYF. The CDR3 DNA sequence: TGTGCCAGCAGCTTAGATACCCAGGGGGCGAAGGTCTCGTACGAGCAGTACTTC.

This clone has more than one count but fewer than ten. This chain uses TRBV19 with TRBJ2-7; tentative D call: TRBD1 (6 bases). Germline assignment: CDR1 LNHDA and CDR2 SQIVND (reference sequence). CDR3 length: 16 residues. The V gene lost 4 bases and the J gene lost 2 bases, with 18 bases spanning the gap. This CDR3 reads CASSSHPGTTTYEQYF. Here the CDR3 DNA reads TGTGCCAGTAGTAGCCACCCCGGGACAACTACCTACGAGCAGTACTTC.

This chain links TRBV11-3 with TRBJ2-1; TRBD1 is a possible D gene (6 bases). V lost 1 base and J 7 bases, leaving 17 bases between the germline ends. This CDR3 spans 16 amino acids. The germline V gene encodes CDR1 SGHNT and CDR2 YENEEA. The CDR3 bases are TGTGCCAGCAGCTTAGGGGGGCCAGGGATTCGGAATGAGCAGTTCTTC. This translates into CASSLGGPGIRNEQFF.